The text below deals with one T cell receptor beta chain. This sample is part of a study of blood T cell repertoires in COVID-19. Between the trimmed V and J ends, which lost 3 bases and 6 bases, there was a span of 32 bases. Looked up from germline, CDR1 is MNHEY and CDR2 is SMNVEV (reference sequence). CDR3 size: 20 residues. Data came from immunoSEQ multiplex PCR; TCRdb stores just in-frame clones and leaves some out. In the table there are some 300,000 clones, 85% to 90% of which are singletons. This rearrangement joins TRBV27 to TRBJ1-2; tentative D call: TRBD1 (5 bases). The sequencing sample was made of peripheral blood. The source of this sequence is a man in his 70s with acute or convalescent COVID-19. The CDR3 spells CASSFPYRSAPGWGGDGYTF. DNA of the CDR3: TGTGCCAGCAGTTTCCCATACAGAAGCGCCCCCGGGTGGGGGGGGGATGGCTACACCTTC.